The T cell receptor (beta chain) described here comes from a study of OX40 agonist ivuxolimab in advanced cancers. In terms of the full investigation: Ivuxolimab was a fully human IgG2 agonistic monoclonal antibody targeting the costimulatory receptor OX40 (CD134). Intravenous ivuxolimab was administered to patients every 2 weeks at six dose levels: 0.01, 0.1, 0.3, 1.5, 3 and 10 mg/kg. Of the approximately 54 dose-escalation patients, hepatocellular carcinoma was present in approximately 20, melanoma in roughly 15, renal cell carcinoma in 9 and head and neck cancer in 9. In the dose-escalation cohort, approximately 80% of patients were male, and the mean age was 60 years with a range of roughly 20 to 80. Prior anti-PD-1, anti-PD-L1 or anti-CTLA-4 therapy was permitted, and 35% to 40% of dose-escalation patients had received checkpoint inhibitors. Three dose-escalation patients achieved partial responses, one with hepatocellular carcinoma and two with cutaneous melanoma. Peripheral TCRbeta sequencing was intended to test whether TCR sequence diversity was altered and clonal T-cell expansion was caused by ivuxolimab. The monotherapy dose-escalation portion (N = 52 patients) of the phase I ivuxolimab trial is reported in the paper.

CDR1 and CDR2, looked up from the germline V gene (reference sequence), are SEHNR and FQNEAQ. Taken from cysteine to phenylalanine, the CDR3 has 14 residues. Just CDR3 DNA is preserved here, 42 bases in frame from base 1. From V the trimming removes 1 base and from J it removes 7 bases, while the gene matches leave 1 base of the junction unaccounted for. The trial excluded patients who had a history of autoimmune disease or were on systemic immunosuppression. Peripheral blood for TCR sequencing was collected from all dose cohorts at baseline, on cycle 4 day 1, and on cycle 7 day 1. The samples were drawn from a first-in-human, open-label, multicenter phase I dose-escalation trial of ivuxolimab. The trial enrolled adults with locally advanced or metastatic head and neck squamous cell, hepatocellular, melanoma or renal cell carcinoma. Before TCR sequencing, CD4+ T cells and CD8+ T cells from peripheral blood were sorted into separate populations.

For sequencing of the TCRbeta CDR3 region, genomic DNA was extracted from the sorted cells. TCRbeta CDR3 regions were sequenced using the immunoSEQ Assay. The clones in this table, taken by TCRdb from immuneACCESS, are in-frame only. Not every clone is retained; where verified, under half of the shortfall comes from an unresolved V gene, and the cause of the rest is unknown. For this sample there are tens of thousands of clones; around 76% appear just once. The leading ten clones occupy roughly 15% of the sample. This clone was observed once. No antigen is known for it. Nothing much larger sits one base from this clone, and base qualities are not available. Broad study findings and their caveats: In the 0.1-3.0 mg/kg groups, partial responders had among the lowest normalized peripheral clonal expansion, particularly in CD8+ T cells. The antigen specificity of the clonally expanded peripheral T cells was not determined. Low levels of normalized T-cell clonal expansion were also seen in some nonresponding patients. At doses of 0.1 to 3.0 mg/kg, clonal expansion of both CD4+ and CD8+ blood T cells was observed from baseline to week 6. After ivuxolimab, expanded clones were on average more numerous among CD8+ T cells than among CD4+ T cells.

This clonotype was sampled from an adult with an advanced solid tumor such as melanoma, head and neck, liver or kidney cancer. The sample in question was CD4+ or CD8+ T cells sorted from blood, obtained in a trial of the OX40 agonist ivuxolimab. Recombination connected TRBV7-9 to TRBJ1-6; 7 bases in the middle match TRBD1. The DNA is TGTGCCAGCAGCTTAGGGACAGGAAATTCACCCCTCCACTTT. Its translation reads: CASSLGTGNSPLHF.